These 11 T cell receptor beta chains originate from one sample sequenced in a study of blood T cells in healthy people across ages. A second PCR, run for about 7 to 11 cycles, used a sample-barcoded 5' primer plus a J-beta primer mix. TCRdb used MiXCR to reprocess the 5' RACE reads, holding one entry per CDR3 protein. The sample yields approximately 1,000,000 distinct CDR3 sequences, under 55% seen once. Sequencing was done on a sample of blood. These TCRs come from a woman aged 55-70 years in good health.

This chain uses TRBV7-2 with TRBJ2-6; either TRBD1 or TRBD2 may fit D (6 bases each). CDR1 and CDR2 from the germline V gene are SGHTA and FQGNSA. This CDR3 is 16 amino acids long. The ends were cut back, 2 bases at V and 3 bases at J, with 11 bases in the middle. The CDR3 DNA reads as TGTGCCAGCAGCTTACGGGGGCTTGGTGGGGCCAACGTCCTGACTTTC. It specifies CASSLRGLGGANVLTF.

The gene calls are TRBV20-1 and TRBJ2-3; no definite D call. The CDR3 has 13 amino acids. In germline, CDR1 is DFQATT, CDR2 SNEGSKA (reference sequence). V lost 4 bases and J lost 2, with 10 bases in between. The CDR3 is CSATEILTDTQYF. The DNA for the CDR3 is TGCAGTGCTACGGAGATTCTCACAGATACGCAGTATTTT.

CDR3 amino acids: CASRSRGGLHEQFF. In nucleotides, the CDR3 is TGTGCCAGCAGGTCCCGGGGGGGCCTGCATGAGCAGTTCTTC. The rearrangement joins TRBV3-1 to TRBJ2-1, with 8 bases identical to TRBD2. Per germline, CDR1 LGHDT and CDR2 YNNKEL (reference sequence). V was pared by 6 bases and J by 8 bases, with 9 bases of the junction left unmatched. The CDR3 is 14 amino acids.

In regard to this clonotype: At one end the junction does not follow the germline gene, possibly because of a read error. This rearrangement joins TRBV27 to TRBJ2-5, with 10 bases that match TRBD1. This CDR3 contains 15 residues. Germline V lookup: CDR1 MNHEY, CDR2 SMNVEV (reference sequence). CDR3 sequence: CANSWTGTGAETQYF. CDR3 coding DNA: TGTGCCAACAGTTGGACCGGGACAGGGGCAGAGACCCAGTACTTC.

This clonotype was observed a handful of times. This chain uses TRBV10-2 with TRBJ1-2; D is unresolved. The ends were cut back, 0 bases at V and 8 bases at J, with 13 bases in the middle. CDR1 is WSHSY and CDR2 is SAAADI in the germline V gene. This CDR3 spans 14 amino acids. DNA for the CDR3: TGCGCCAGCAGTGAGTCGAATACGGGGTACGGCTACACCTTC. As protein: CASSESNTGYGYTF.

The J gene is TRBJ1-6, the V gene TRBV9; unclear D gene. The CDR3 runs to 14 residues. V lost 0 bases to trimming and J lost 6 bases, with 7 bases between them. Germline-derived CDR1 and CDR2 are SGDLS and YYNGEE. The CDR3 coding sequence is TGTGCCAGCAGCGTAGGGCTGAGTAATTCACCCCTCCACTTT. Its translation: CASSVGLSNSPLHF. The full variable domain, with the rest looked up from reference TRBV9 and TRBJ1-6, is DSGVTQTPKHLITATGQRVTLRCSPRSGDLSVYWYQQSLDQGLQFLIQYYNGEERAKGNILERFSAQQFPDLHSELNLSSLELGDSALYFCASSVGLSNSPLHFGNGTRLTVT.

The chain combines TRBV7-2 with TRBJ1-1; no clear D gene. V lost 2 bases, J lost 4 bases, and 8 bases lay in between. The length of the CDR3 is 13 residues. In germline, CDR1 is SGHTA, CDR2 FQGNSA. The CDR3 is CASSLLSGTEAFF. The CDR3 nucleotides read TGTGCCAGCAGCTTACTCTCGGGCACTGAAGCTTTCTTT. Using reference TRBV7-2 and TRBJ1-1 for the parts outside the CDR3, the full variable domain is GAGVSQSPSNKVTEKGKDVELRCDPISGHTALYWYRQSLGQGLEFLIYFQGNSAPDKSGLPSDRFSAERTGGSVSTLTIQRTQQEDSAVYLCASSLLSGTEAFFGQGTRLTVV.

This chain joins TRBV12-3 or TRBV12-4 and TRBJ2-5; TRBD2 is a possible D gene (5 bases). V dropped 6 bases and J dropped 5 bases, with 16 bases sitting between them. This CDR3 is 14 amino acids long. The CDR3 reads CASSPAGLRETQYF. The CDR3 DNA reads TGTGCCAGCAGCCCGGCGGGCCTCCGTGAGACCCAGTACTTC.

The chain recombines TRBV6-6 with TRBJ1-5, with 9 bases aligning to TRBD1. Germline V CDR1 and CDR2: MNHNY, SVGAGI (reference sequence). The CDR3 sequence is 14 residues long. V lost 7 bases, J lost 9 bases, and 10 bases stayed unmatched. The CDR3 nucleotides read TGTGCCAGCACTCCGGGACAGGGCGCTTGGCCCCAGCATTTT. It is translated as CASTPGQGAWPQHF.

V gene TRBV29-1 combines with J gene TRBJ2-3, with TRBD2 as a possible D gene (6 bases). V shed 1 base and J shed 0 bases, with 8 bases lying between them. Germline V gene lookup returns CDR1 SQVTM and CDR2 ANQGSEA. This CDR3 is built from 14 residues. CDR3 sequence (DNA): TGCAGCGTTGAAGTTCGGGGGAGCACAGATACGCAGTATTTT. Translation: CSVEVRGSTDTQYF.

In nucleotides, the CDR3 is TGTGCCAGCAGTTTATCCACCACCGGGAACTATGGCTACACCTTC. Protein product: CASSLSTTGNYGYTF. J is TRBJ1-2 and V is TRBV28; D uncertain. CDR1 and CDR2 (germline): MDHEN, SYDVKM. V lost 1 base to trimming and J lost 2 bases, with 11 bases between them. CDR3 length equals 15 residues.